These 32 T cell receptor beta chains came from one sample sequenced in a study of low-dose radiotherapy and immunotherapy resistance in tumors. TRAV- and TRBV-specific primers, spanning alpha and beta chains, primed first-strand cDNA. TCRs were amplified for roughly 20 PCR cycles with a constant-region primer and V-primer adapter. In TCRdb, the reads were re-called with MiXCR into one record per CDR3 protein. Of 55,000 to 65,000 distinct CDR3 sequences detected, more than 20% appear once; the ten largest clones hold roughly 7%. Noted time point: before trial treatment. The starting material was PBMCs, obtained before treatment. Every receptor here comes from a male donor with rectosigmoid adenocarcinoma.

This clonotype was counted once. The chain uses TRBV20-1 and TRBJ1-1, with TRBD1 as a possible D gene (5 bases). The CDR3 consists of 13 residues. Germline CDR1 and CDR2: DFQATT and SNEGSKA (reference sequence). The V end lost 3 bases, the J end lost 3 bases, and 11 bases lay between the germline ends. The CDR3 bases are TGCAGTGCTAGCCGGGGGTTGGACACTGAAGCTTTCTTT. Its translation: CSASRGLDTEAFF.

This clonotype was counted at least ten times. The chain has TRBV7-2 and TRBJ2-1; maybe TRBD1 (6 bases). Germline loops: CDR1 SGHTA, CDR2 FQGNSA. The CDR3 runs to 12 residues. Trimming removed 4 bases at V and 12 bases at J, with 13 bases between. Here the CDR3 DNA reads TGTGCCAGCAGCTCAGACAGGCAGGGGCAGTTCTTC. Its protein is CASSSDRQGQFF.

A word on this clonotype: A far larger clone is a single base away, which makes a read error likely. The chain employs TRBV27 and TRBJ2-7; 11 nucleotides match TRBD2. The trim removed 10 bases at V and 7 bases at J, leaving 15 bases unmatched. Germline V lookup: CDR1 MNHEY, CDR2 SMNVEV (reference sequence). The CDR3 sequence is 15 residues long. This CDR3 is CATGPASGRYNEQYF. The CDR3 DNA sequence: TGTGCCACCGGACCCGCTAGCGGGAGGTACAATGAGCAGTACTTC.

This clonotype was seen many times. The V and J genes are TRBV5-4 and TRBJ2-6, with TRBD2 matching over 8 bases. J gave up 2 bases and V 4 bases, and 11 bases lay outside the gene matches. The CDR3 loop spans 18 amino acids. Germline CDR1 SGHNT, CDR2 YYREEE (reference sequence). CDR3 in amino acids: CASSLLEAGVAGANVLTF. The CDR3 DNA is TGTGCCAGCAGCCTGTTGGAAGCGGGAGTCGCTGGGGCCAACGTCCTGACTTTC.

This clonotype came up many times. The chain employs TRBV7-9 and TRBJ1-6; no firm D call. Trimming cost V 10 bases and J 14 bases, with 15 bases left between them. This CDR3 contains 11 residues. CDR1 is SEHNR, CDR2 FQNEAQ, per germline (reference sequence). The CDR3 is CAIQTASSLHF. The CDR3 coding sequence is TGTGCCATTCAGACCGCGTCATCCCTCCACTTT.

This clonotype has at least ten counts. V usage is TRBV28 and J usage is TRBJ2-5, with D possibly matching TRBD2 (6 bases). The V and J ends lost 4 bases and 4 bases respectively, with 19 bases between them. Per the germline V gene, CDR1 is MDHEN and CDR2 is SYDVKM. CDR3 length: 16 residues. The CDR3 nucleotides read TGTGCCAGCAGTTACTCCGGGACTTACACCCCAGAGACCCAGTACTTC. This sequence encodes CASSYSGTYTPETQYF.

This clonotype has a count of ten or more. V usage is TRBV7-2 and J usage is TRBJ2-3; D perhaps matches TRBD1 (5 bases). The germline V and J ends were trimmed by 5 bases and 0 bases, with 9 bases remaining between them. From germline, CDR1 is SGHTA and CDR2 FQGNSA. This CDR3 spans 14 amino acids. The CDR3 nucleotides are TGTGCCAGCAGCCTGACAGTAAGCACAGATACGCAGTATTTT. It specifies CASSLTVSTDTQYF.

This clonotype was seen many times. The chain is built from TRBV6-6 and TRBJ2-3; 7 bases align to TRBD1. CDR3 length: 15 amino acids. CDR1 is MNHNY, CDR2 SVGAGI, per germline (reference sequence). The J segment lost 0 bases and the V segment lost 5 bases, leaving 5 bases of the junction unmatched. The CDR3 protein is CASSSLTGSTDTQYF. CDR3 nucleotide sequence: TGTGCCAGCAGTAGCTTGACAGGGAGCACAGATACGCAGTATTTT.

The rearrangement links TRBV18 to TRBJ2-2; D is uncertain. Germline V gene data show CDR1 as KGHSH and CDR2 as LQKENI. Trimming took off 3 bases at V and 3 bases at J, with 2 bases between the two ends. The length of the CDR3 is 12 residues. The CDR3 bases are TGTGCCAGCTCACCTGACACCGGGGAGCTGTTTTTT. Its protein product is CASSPDTGELFF.

On this clonotype: This likely reflects a read error, since a far larger clone is one base away. The chain is built from TRBV7-6 and TRBJ1-6; tentative D call: TRBD1 (5 bases). Looked up from germline, CDR1 is SGHVS and CDR2 is FNYEAQ. The CDR3 is 14 amino acids. CDR3 DNA: TGTGCCAGCAGCGCAGACCTTGGACATTCATCCCTCCACTTT. Protein: CASSADLGHSSLHF.

This clonotype showed up many times. The rearrangement links TRBV12-3 or TRBV12-4 to TRBJ1-6, with no clear D. The CDR3 runs 12 residues. V was shortened by 5 bases and J by 7 bases, with 6 bases between the two germline ends. CDR3 region: CASSQINSPLHF. DNA of the CDR3: TGTGCCAGCAGTCAGATCAATTCACCCCTCCACTTT.

This clonotype showed up many times. The chain has TRBV7-3 and TRBJ2-1, with TRBD1 matching 9 bases. The germline V gene has CDR1 SGHTA and CDR2 FQGTGA. The length of the CDR3 is 15 residues. Trimming at V came to 5 bases and at J to 1 base, leaving 3 bases not matched to a gene. CDR3 sequence reads: CASSPGQGSYNEQFF. CDR3 DNA sequence: TGTGCCAGCAGCCCGGGACAGGGATCCTACAATGAGCAGTTCTTC.

The rearrangement joins TRBV5-1 to TRBJ2-3; 7 bases match TRBD2. Germline-derived CDR1 and CDR2 are SGHRS and YFSETQ. The CDR3 consists of 15 residues. With V trimmed by 5 bases and J by 0 bases, 6 bases remained unmatched. The CDR3 spells CASRPAGPSTDTQYF. The CDR3 region has the DNA TGCGCCAGCAGGCCAGCGGGGCCTAGCACAGATACGCAGTATTTT.

This clonotype showed up many times. The chain combines TRBV5-1 with TRBJ2-6; a possible D gene is TRBD2 (5 bases). The germline gives CDR1 SGHRS, CDR2 YFSETQ. V was cut by 4 bases and J by 2 bases, with 13 bases left in between. The CDR3 has 16 amino acids. The CDR3 nucleotides are TGCGCCAGCAGCGACGGACTGGGGACTGGGGCCAACGTCCTGACTTTC. Residues: CASSDGLGTGANVLTF.

This clonotype was observed many times. This chain links TRBV7-2 with TRBJ2-1, with unresolved D. Trimming removed 2 bases at V and 8 bases at J, with 10 bases between. The germline V gene has CDR1 SGHTA and CDR2 FQGNSA. The length of the CDR3 is 13 residues. The CDR3 is CASSLSEDDEQFF. The CDR3 DNA follows: TGTGCCAGCAGCTTAAGTGAAGACGATGAGCAGTTCTTC.

This clonotype was recorded at least ten times. The V and J genes are TRBV7-6 and TRBJ2-7; D is perhaps TRBD2 (5 bases). V lost 4 bases to trimming and J lost 6 bases, with 13 bases between them. The CDR3 spans 13 residues. Germline CDR1 reads SGHVS; CDR2 reads FNYEAQ. Written as DNA, the CDR3 is TGTGCCAGCAGCTCCCTAACTAGTATCGAGCAGTACTTC. It translates to CASSSLTSIEQYF. Filled out from reference TRBV7-6 and TRBJ2-7, the complete variable domain reads GAGVSQSPRYKVTKRGQDVALRCDPISGHVSLYWYRQALGQGPEFLTYFNYEAQQDKSGLPNDRFSAERPEGSISTLTIQRTEQRDSAMYRCASSSLTSIEQYFGPGTRLTVT.

J is TRBJ1-1 and V is TRBV28, with 7 bases matching TRBD1. Per germline, CDR1 MDHEN and CDR2 SYDVKM. V lost 2 bases and J lost 4; bases outside the gene matches: 16. The CDR3 loop spans 18 amino acids. The CDR3 DNA reads TGTGCCAGCAGTTTAGATCCCCGACAGGGAGGTCCGGCCACTGAAGCTTTCTTT. Translation: CASSLDPRQGGPATEAFF.

Details on this clonotype: The CDR3 ends on some other residue instead of the conserved phenylalanine or tryptophan, so this is likely a read error. This chain connects TRBV28 to TRBJ2-7; 12 bases line up with TRBD2. The germline gives CDR1 MDHEN, CDR2 SYDVKM. The ends lost 7 bases at V and 9 bases at J; junction bases unmatched: 10. This CDR3 region has 14 residues. The chain's CDR3 is CASTLLAGGGLQYL. The CDR3 DNA sequence: TGTGCCAGCACCCTACTAGCGGGAGGCGGTTTGCAGTACTTA.

Comments on this clonotype: One base separates it from a far larger clone, so it is likely a read error. The rearrangement links TRBV7-2 to TRBJ2-1; TRBD1 matches at 9 bases. The trim removed 6 bases at V and 10 bases at J, leaving 10 bases unmatched. Germline V lookup: CDR1 SGHTA, CDR2 FQGNSA. This CDR3 has 14 amino acids. The CDR3 bases are TGTGCCAGCAGTTCCGGGACAGGGTACTACGAGCAGTTCTTC. Residues: CASSSGTGYYEQFF.

The chain is built from TRBV20-1 and TRBJ2-7; 9 nucleotides agree with TRBD2. Trimming at V came to 0 bases and at J to 3 bases, leaving 9 bases not matched to a gene. In germline, CDR1 is DFQATT, CDR2 SNEGSKA (reference sequence). CDR3 length: 16 amino acids. CDR3 sequence reads: CSARENSGSPIYEQYF. The CDR3, as DNA: TGCAGTGCTAGAGAAAATAGCGGGAGCCCCATCTACGAGCAGTACTTC.

The sample holds many counts of this clonotype. The CDR3 is CASSSGQANTEAFF. CDR3 nucleotides: TGTGCCAGCAGTTCCGGACAGGCGAACACTGAAGCTTTCTTT. The genes are TRBV6-2 or TRBV6-3 and TRBJ1-1; 7 positions match TRBD1. The CDR3 length is 14 residues. J was trimmed by 1 base and V by 4 bases; bases with no gene match: 3. Germline-derived CDR1 and CDR2 are MNHEY and SVGEGT.

Comments on this clonotype: Given a far larger clone just one base away, this is likely a sequencing read error. The chain joins TRBV19 to TRBJ2-7; 16 bases are shared with TRBD2. Per the germline V gene, CDR1 is LNHDA and CDR2 is SQIVND (reference sequence). V trimming: 6 bases; J trimming: 7 bases; junction bases outside the gene matches: 6. The CDR3 extends over 15 amino acids. This CDR3 reads CASSPGLAGGNEQYF. CDR3 bases: TGTGCCAGTAGCCCGGGACTAGCGGGAGGGAATGAGCAGTACTTC.

About this clonotype: A much larger clone differs from this one at a single base, so this may be a read error. The chain couples TRBV7-6 to TRBJ2-3; D is unresolved. Germline V lookup: CDR1 SGHVS, CDR2 FNYEAQ. This CDR3 is 13 amino acids long. V was pared by 5 bases and J by 2 bases, with 8 bases between. This CDR3 is CASSSRTTDTQYF. The CDR3 DNA reads TGTGCCAGCAGCAGTAGGACCACAGATACGCAGTATTTT. Variable domain in full (rest from reference TRBV7-6 and TRBJ2-3): GAGVSQSPRYKVTKRGQDVALRCDPISGHVSLYWYRQALGQGPEFLTYFNYEAQQDKSGLPNDRFSAERPEGSISTLTIQRTEQRDSAMYRCASSSRTTDTQYFGPGTRLTVL.

Ten or more counts support this clonotype. This chain joins TRBV14 and TRBJ1-1; D is unresolved. Trimming left V 1 base short and J 5 bases short, with 5 bases between. In germline, CDR1 is SGHDN, CDR2 FVKESK. The CDR3 runs to 12 residues. CDR3 amino acids: CASSQVGTEAFF. The CDR3, as DNA: TGTGCCAGCAGCCAAGTAGGGACTGAAGCTTTCTTT.

The genes are TRBV20-1 and TRBJ1-4; TRBD1 matches at 7 bases. Trimming at V came to 6 bases and at J to 6 bases, leaving 7 bases not matched to a gene. This CDR3 contains 13 residues. CDR1 DFQATT and CDR2 SNEGSKA come from the germline V gene (reference sequence). The CDR3 loop is CSASTGSDEKLFF. The CDR3 bases are TGCAGTGCATCGACAGGGTCCGATGAAAAACTGTTTTTT.

By sample fraction, this clonotype is medium-sized. The chain couples TRBV4-2 to TRBJ1-1, with D possibly matching TRBD1 (6 bases). The CDR3 spans 15 residues. Trimming left V 0 bases short and J 5 bases short, with 13 bases between. Germline CDR1 reads LGHNA; CDR2 reads YNFKEQ. CDR3 loop: CASSQEDGGPTEAFF. CDR3 nucleotides: TGTGCCAGCAGCCAAGAGGATGGGGGGCCAACTGAAGCTTTCTTT.

This clonotype showed up many times. The rearrangement links TRBV6-6 to TRBJ1-6; 9 bases align to TRBD1. The CDR3 has 15 amino acids. From germline, CDR1 is MNHNY and CDR2 SVGAGI (reference sequence). The ends lost 0 bases at V and 8 bases at J; junction bases unmatched: 2. CDR3 residues: CASSYSGQGDSPLHF. The CDR3 DNA is TGTGCCAGCAGTTACTCGGGACAGGGTGATTCACCCCTCCACTTT.

The chain has TRBV4-1 and TRBJ2-1; 10 nucleotides align to TRBD2. There are 17 residues in the CDR3. Trimming cost V 0 bases and J 9 bases; bases outside gene matches: 11. CDR1 MGHRA and CDR2 YSYEKL come from the germline V gene. CDR3 residues: CASSQERSGRALSEQFF. The CDR3 DNA reads TGCGCCAGCAGCCAAGAGAGGAGCGGGAGGGCCCTCAGTGAGCAGTTCTTC.

This clonotype was counted many times. V is TRBV28 and J is TRBJ1-2, with 9 nucleotides matching TRBD1. CDR3 length: 15 amino acids. Germline lookup yields CDR1 MDHEN and CDR2 SYDVKM. The V and J ends lost 0 bases and 8 bases, in that order; junction bases with no gene match: 7. The CDR3 loop is CASSLWDRGRKGYTF. The CDR3 nucleotides read TGTGCCAGCAGTTTATGGGACAGGGGTAGGAAAGGCTACACCTTC.

V gene TRBV20-1 combines with J gene TRBJ2-3; D remains unclear. The germline V gene has CDR1 DFQATT and CDR2 SNEGSKA (reference sequence). CDR3 length: 13 residues. V was trimmed by 3 bases and J by 2 bases, leaving 9 bases between them. This CDR3 reads CSASFPSTDTQYF. In DNA form, the CDR3 reads TGCAGTGCTAGTTTCCCCTCCACAGATACGCAGTATTTT.

This clonotype was observed many times. This chain uses TRBV5-6 with TRBJ2-7, with TRBD2 identical over 9 bases. Trimming removed 4 bases from V and 7 bases from J; junction bases left unmatched: 12. The CDR3 totals 15 residues. Germline V lookup: CDR1 SGHDT, CDR2 YYEEEE. CDR3 in DNA: TGTGCCAGCAGCCCGCGGGGCGGGGGGGCTGGGGAGCAGTACTTC. Its translation: CASSPRGGGAGEQYF.

This clonotype was seen repeatedly, ten times or more. This rearrangement joins TRBV28 to TRBJ1-1; D call uncertain. V was clipped by 6 bases and J by 9 bases, with 17 bases between them. This CDR3 contains 13 residues. The germline V gene encodes CDR1 MDHEN and CDR2 SYDVKM. This CDR3 is CASRDSRGRKAFF. CDR3 DNA: TGTGCCAGCAGGGACTCCCGAGGACGGAAAGCTTTCTTT.